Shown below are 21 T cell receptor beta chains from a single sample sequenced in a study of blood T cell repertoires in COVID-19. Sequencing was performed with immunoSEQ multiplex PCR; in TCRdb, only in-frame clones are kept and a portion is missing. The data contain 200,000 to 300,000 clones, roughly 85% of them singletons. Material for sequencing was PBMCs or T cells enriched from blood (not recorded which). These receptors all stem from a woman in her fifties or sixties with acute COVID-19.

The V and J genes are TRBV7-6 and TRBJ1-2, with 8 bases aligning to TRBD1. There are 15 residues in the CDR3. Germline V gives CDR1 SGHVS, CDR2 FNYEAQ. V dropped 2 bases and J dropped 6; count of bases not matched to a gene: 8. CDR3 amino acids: CASSLSGQGIHGYTF. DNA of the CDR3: TGTGCCAGCAGCTTATCAGGACAGGGAATCCATGGCTACACCTTC.

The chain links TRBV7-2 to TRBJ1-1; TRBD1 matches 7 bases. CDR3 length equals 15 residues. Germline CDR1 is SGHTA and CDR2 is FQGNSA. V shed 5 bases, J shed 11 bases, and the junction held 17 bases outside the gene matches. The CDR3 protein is CASSLWRGQPERAFF. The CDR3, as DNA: TGTGCCAGCAGCCTATGGCGGGGACAGCCTGAGCGGGCTTTCTTT.

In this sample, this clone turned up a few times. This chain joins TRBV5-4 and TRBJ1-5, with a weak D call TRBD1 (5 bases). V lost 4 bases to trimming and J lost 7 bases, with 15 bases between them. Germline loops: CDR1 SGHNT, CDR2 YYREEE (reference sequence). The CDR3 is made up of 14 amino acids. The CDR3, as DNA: TGTGCCAGCAGCAATCAGGGATCACAACAGCCCCAGCATTTT. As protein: CASSNQGSQQPQHF. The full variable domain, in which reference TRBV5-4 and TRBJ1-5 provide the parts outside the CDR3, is ETGVTQSPTHLIKTRGQQVTLRCSSQSGHNTVSWYQQALGQGPQFIFQYYREEENGRGNFPPRFSGLQFPNYSSELNVNALELDDSALYLCASSNQGSQQPQHFGDGTRLSIL.

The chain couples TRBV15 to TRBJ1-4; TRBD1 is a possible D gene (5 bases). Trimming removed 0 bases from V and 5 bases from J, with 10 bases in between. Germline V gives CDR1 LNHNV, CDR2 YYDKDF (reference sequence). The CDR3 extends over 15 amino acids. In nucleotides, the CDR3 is TGTGCCACCAGCAGAGAGGGGCAGAAGAATGAAAAACTGTTTTTT. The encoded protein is CATSREGQKNEKLFF.

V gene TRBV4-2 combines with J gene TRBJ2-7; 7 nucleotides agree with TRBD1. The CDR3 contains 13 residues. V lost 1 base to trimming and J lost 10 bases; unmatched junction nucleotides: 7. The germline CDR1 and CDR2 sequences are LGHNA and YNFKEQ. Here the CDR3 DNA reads TGTGCCAGCAGCCAAGCCTGGGACAGTTTCCAGTACTTC. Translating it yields CASSQAWDSFQYF.

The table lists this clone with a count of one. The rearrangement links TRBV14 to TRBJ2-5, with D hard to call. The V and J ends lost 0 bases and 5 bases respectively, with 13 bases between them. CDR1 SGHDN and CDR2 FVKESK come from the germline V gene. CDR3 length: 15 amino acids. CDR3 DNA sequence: TGTGCCAGCAGCCAAGATTATCCAGGTTGGGAGACCCAGTACTTC. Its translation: CASSQDYPGWETQYF. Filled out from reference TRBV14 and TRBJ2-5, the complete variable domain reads EAGVTQFPSHSVIEKGQTVTLRCDPISGHDNLYWYRRVMGKEIKFLLHFVKESKQDESGMPNNRFLAERTGGTYSTLKVQPAELEDSGVYFCASSQDYPGWETQYFGPGTRLLVL.

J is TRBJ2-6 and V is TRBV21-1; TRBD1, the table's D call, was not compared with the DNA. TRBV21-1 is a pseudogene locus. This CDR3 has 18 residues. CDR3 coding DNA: TGTGCCAGCAGCAAAGAGGCAGGGGGGTTTCCTGGGGCCAACGTCCTGACTTTC. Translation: CASSKEAGGFPGANVLTF.

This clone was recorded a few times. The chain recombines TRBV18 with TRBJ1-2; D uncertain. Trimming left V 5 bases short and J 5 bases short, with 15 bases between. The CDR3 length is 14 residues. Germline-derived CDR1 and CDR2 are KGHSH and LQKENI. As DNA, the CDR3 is TGTGCCAGCTCAATCGGAGGGAAGAGATATGGCTACACCTTC. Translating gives CASSIGGKRYGYTF.

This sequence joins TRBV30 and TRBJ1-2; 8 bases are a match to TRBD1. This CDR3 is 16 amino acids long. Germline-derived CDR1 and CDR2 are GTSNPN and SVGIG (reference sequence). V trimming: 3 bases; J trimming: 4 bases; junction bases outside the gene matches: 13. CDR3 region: CAWSQPFQGALYGYTF. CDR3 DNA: TGTGCCTGGAGCCAACCCTTTCAGGGGGCCCTCTATGGCTACACCTTC. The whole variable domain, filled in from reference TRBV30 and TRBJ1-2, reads SQTIHQWPATLVQPVGSPLSLECTVEGTSNPNLYWYRQAAGRGLQLLFYSVGIGQISSEVPQNLSASRPQDRQFILSSKKLLLSDSGFYLCAWSQPFQGALYGYTFGSGTRLTVV.

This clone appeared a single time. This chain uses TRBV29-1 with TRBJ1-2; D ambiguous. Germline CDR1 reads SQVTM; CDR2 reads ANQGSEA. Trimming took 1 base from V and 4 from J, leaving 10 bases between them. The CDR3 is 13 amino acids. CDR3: CSVEAGSGYGYTF. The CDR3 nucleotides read TGCAGCGTTGAAGCGGGGTCGGGCTATGGCTACACCTTC.

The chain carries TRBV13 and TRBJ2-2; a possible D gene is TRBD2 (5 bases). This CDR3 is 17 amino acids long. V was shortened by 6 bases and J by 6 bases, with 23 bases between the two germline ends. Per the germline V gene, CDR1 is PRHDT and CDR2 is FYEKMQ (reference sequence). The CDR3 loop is CASSLPGWGGTAGELFF. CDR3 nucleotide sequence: TGTGCCAGCAGTCTTCCGGGGTGGGGTGGAACGGCCGGGGAGCTGTTTTTT.

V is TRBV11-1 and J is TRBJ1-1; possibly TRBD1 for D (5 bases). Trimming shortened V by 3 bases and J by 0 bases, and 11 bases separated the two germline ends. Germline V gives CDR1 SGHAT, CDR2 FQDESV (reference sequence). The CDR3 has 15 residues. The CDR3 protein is CASSFGQGMNTEAFF. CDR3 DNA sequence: TGTGCCAGCAGCTTTGGGCAGGGCATGAACACTGAAGCTTTCTTT.

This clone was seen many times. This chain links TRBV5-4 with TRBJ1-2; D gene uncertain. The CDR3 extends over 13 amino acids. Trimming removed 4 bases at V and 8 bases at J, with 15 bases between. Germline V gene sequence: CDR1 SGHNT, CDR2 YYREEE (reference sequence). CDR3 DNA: TGTGCCAGCAGCGGGCAGTCTCTTGAAGGCTACACCTTC. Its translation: CASSGQSLEGYTF.

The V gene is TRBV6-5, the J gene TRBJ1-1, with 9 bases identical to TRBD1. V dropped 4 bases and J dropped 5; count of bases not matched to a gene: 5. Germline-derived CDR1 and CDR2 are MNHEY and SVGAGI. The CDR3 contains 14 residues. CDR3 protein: CASSSWTGVTEAFF. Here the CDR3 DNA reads TGTGCCAGCAGTTCCTGGACAGGGGTGACTGAAGCTTTCTTT.

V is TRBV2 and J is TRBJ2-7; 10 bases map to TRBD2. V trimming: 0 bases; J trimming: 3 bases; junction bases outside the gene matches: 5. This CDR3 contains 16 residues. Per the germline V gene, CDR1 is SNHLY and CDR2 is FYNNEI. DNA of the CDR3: TGTGCCAGCAGTGAAGCGCGTACTAGCGGGGTCTACGAGCAGTACTTC. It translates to CASSEARTSGVYEQYF.

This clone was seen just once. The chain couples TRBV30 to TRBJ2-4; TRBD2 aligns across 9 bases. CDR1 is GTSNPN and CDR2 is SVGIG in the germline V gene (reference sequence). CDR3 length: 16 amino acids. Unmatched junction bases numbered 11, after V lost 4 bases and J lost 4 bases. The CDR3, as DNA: TGTGCCTGGATAAAGGTAGCGGGGGACCAGAAAAACATTCAGTACTTC. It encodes CAWIKVAGDQKNIQYF.

The CDR3 is CASTPPGLAGKPYEQYF. As DNA, the CDR3 is TGTGCCAGCACCCCCCCGGGACTAGCGGGGAAGCCCTACGAGCAGTACTTC. The chain couples TRBV6-2 or TRBV6-3 to TRBJ2-7; 13 positions agree with TRBD2. The germline V gene has CDR1 MNHEY and CDR2 SVGEGT. This CDR3 has 17 residues. V lost 7 bases, J lost 2 bases, and 11 bases stayed unmatched.

CDR3 sequence reads: CASSLRLQAGTEAFF. The CDR3 DNA follows: TGTGCCAGCAGCTTGAGGCTACAGGCGGGGACTGAAGCTTTCTTT. The chain links TRBV5-8 to TRBJ1-1, with D perhaps matching TRBD1 (5 bases). V dropped 1 base and J dropped 5 bases, with 15 bases sitting between them. Germline CDR1 and CDR2: SGHTS and YDEGEE. There are 15 residues in the CDR3.

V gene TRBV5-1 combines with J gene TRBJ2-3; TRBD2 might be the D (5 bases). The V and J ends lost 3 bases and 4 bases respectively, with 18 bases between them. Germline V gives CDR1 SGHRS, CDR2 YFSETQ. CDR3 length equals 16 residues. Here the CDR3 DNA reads TGCGCCAGCAGCTCTGGACTCATTGGGAGCGCAGATACGCAGTATTTT. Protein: CASSSGLIGSADTQYF.

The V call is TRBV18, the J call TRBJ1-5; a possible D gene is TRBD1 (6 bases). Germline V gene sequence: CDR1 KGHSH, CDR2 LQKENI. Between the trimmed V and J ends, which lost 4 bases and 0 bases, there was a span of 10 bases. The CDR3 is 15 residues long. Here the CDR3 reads CASSQQGNSNQPQHF. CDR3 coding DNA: TGTGCCAGCTCACAGCAGGGGAATAGCAATCAGCCCCAGCATTTT.

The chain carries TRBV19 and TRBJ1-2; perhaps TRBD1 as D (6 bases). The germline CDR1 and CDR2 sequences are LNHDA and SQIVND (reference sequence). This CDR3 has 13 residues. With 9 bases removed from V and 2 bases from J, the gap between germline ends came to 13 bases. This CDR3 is CASQKTGNYGYTF. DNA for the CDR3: TGTGCCAGCCAGAAGACAGGAAACTATGGCTACACCTTC.